The present T cell receptor (beta chain) was sequenced within a study of regulatory T cells in long-lasting Graves disease. V gave up 4 bases and J gave up 4 bases; unmatched junction bases: 5. CDR3 length equals 14 residues. Looked up from germline, CDR1 is SGHDN and CDR2 is FVKESK. The sample's time point: persistent/refractory GD, antithyroid drugs over 5 years with positive TRAb. There was RNA extracted from PBMCs, and the TCR library was made from it. According to the study, TCR beta libraries were built with iRepertoire HTBI primers and CDR3-region Arm-PCR. One entry per CDR3 protein, called by TCRdb with MiXCR from the multiplex PCR reads. The repertoire has 650,000 to 850,000 distinct CDR3 sequences, approximately 31% of them found once; the top ten carry about 40%.

The chain employs TRBV14 and TRBJ2-5, with 8 positions matching TRBD1. This TCR came from a female donor with Graves disease. Sequenced here: peripheral blood mononuclear cells (PBMCs), sampled when the disease was refractory, from a patient treated with antithyroid drugs. CDR3 sequence (DNA): TGTGCCAGCAGCCTATGGACAGGGTCAGAGACCCAGTACTTC. Protein product: CASSLWTGSETQYF.